A selection of T cell receptor beta chains follows, all from one sample in a study of response to subunit inactivated influenza vaccine. Using its own MiXCR run on the RT-PCR reads, TCRdb lists one record per CDR3 protein. Altogether fewer than 400,000 distinct CDR3 sequences are present, 21% being singletons, with the ten largest covering roughly a tenth. Sequenced here: PBMCs from blood, sampled about 20 months after vaccination. The receptors originated from a man aged 50 to 69 who received an inactivated influenza vaccine. Each CDR3 is given with its conserved first and last residue. Each record gives: clone size, V gene, J gene, D gene, CDR3 DNA, CDR3 protein. A D gene is named only where the DNA matches it firmly. Clone size appears in some rows only: once, few, many, or a class for an expanded clone.

>-|TRBV7-2|TRBJ2-2|-
TGTGCCAGCAGCGTATACACCGGGGAGCTGTTTTTT
CASSVYTGELFF
>few|TRBV12-3/TRBV12-4|TRBJ2-1|TRBD2
TGTGCCAGCAGTTTGGTAGTAGCGGGAATTGATGAGCAGTTCTTC
CASSLVVAGIDEQFF
>few|TRBV20-1|TRBJ1-2|TRBD1
TGCAGTGCGCAACAGGGGGTCGACTATGGCTACACCTTC
CSAQQGVDYGYTF
>few|TRBV5-1|TRBJ2-7|-
TGCGCCAGCAGCTTGGTGACTAGTGCTTACGAGCAGTACTTC
CASSLVTSAYEQYF
>-|TRBV10-2|TRBJ2-7|-
TGCGCCAGCAGTGAGTCACGTAATTCCTACGAGCAGTACTTC
CASSESRNSYEQYF
>-|TRBV10-2|TRBJ2-2|TRBD1
TGCGCCAGCAGATTAGGGACAGGGGGCTCAAGAACCGGGGAGCTGTTTTTT
CASRLGTGGSRTGELFF
>few|TRBV7-9|TRBJ1-4|-
TGTGCCAGCAGCTTAGCCGGGGGAGCCGAAAAACTGTTTTTT
CASSLAGGAEKLFF
>few|TRBV7-2|TRBJ1-2|-
TGTGCCAGCAGCTCCCAGACAGGCCCCTATGGCTACACCTTC
CASSSQTGPYGYTF
>-|TRBV28|TRBJ2-6|-
TGTGCCAGCAACATAAGGGGGGCTGGGGCCAACGTCCTGACTTTC
CASNIRGAGANVLTF
>-|TRBV4-3|TRBJ2-3|-
TGCGCCAGCAGCCAAGAGACGCCAGGGGTTGGAGATACGCAGTATTTT
CASSQETPGVGDTQYF
>few|TRBV28|TRBJ1-5|-
TGTGCCAGCAGCCGCCTCACATTTAGACAGGTTAAGCAGCCCCAGCATTTT
CASSRLTFRQVKQPQHF
>-|TRBV6-1|TRBJ1-2|-
TGTGCCAGCAGGCACAGGGAGACTAACTATGGCTACACCTTC
CASRHRETNYGYTF
>many|TRBV6-5|TRBJ1-1|-
TGTGCCAGCAGTTATTCAGGGAGGGCCACTGAAGCTTTCTTT
CASSYSGRATEAFF
>few|TRBV5-1|TRBJ2-5|-
TGCGCCAGCAGCTTGGGGGTGGGGCGAACAACTCAAGAGACCCAGTACTTC
CASSLGVGRTTQETQYF
>-|TRBV9|TRBJ1-2|-
TGTGCCAGCAGCGTGGGACGGGCTAACTATGGCTACACCTTC
CASSVGRANYGYTF
>-|TRBV5-6|TRBJ2-3|TRBD2
TGTGCCAGCAGCTTCGGGACTAGCGGCACAGATACGCAGTATTTT
CASSFGTSGTDTQYF
>few|TRBV30|TRBJ1-4|-
TGTGCCTGGAGCGCCTCATATGGAACTAATGAAAAACTGTTTTTT
CAWSASYGTNEKLFF
>many|TRBV6-5|TRBJ1-1|TRBD1
TGTGCCAGCAGTCTACAGGGGACGGGGGGAGGCACTGAAGCTTTCTTT
CASSLQGTGGGTEAFF
>few|TRBV28|TRBJ2-7|-
TGTGCCAGCAGTTTATCCCCAGGCTCCTACGAGCAGTACTTC
CASSLSPGSYEQYF
>-|TRBV20-1|TRBJ1-6|TRBD1
TGCAGTGCCGGGACAGGGGGCACGGTATCACCCCTCCACTTT
CSAGTGGTVSPLHF
>-|TRBV12-3/TRBV12-4|TRBJ1-2|-
TGTGCCAGCAAAGGACCCGGCGACTATGGCTACACCTTC
CASKGPGDYGYTF
>many|TRBV12-3/TRBV12-4|TRBJ1-5|-
TGTGCCAGCAGTTTAAACAGCTATAGCAATCAGCCCCAGCATTTT
CASSLNSYSNQPQHF